This T cell receptor (beta chain) was found in a study of tumor-infiltrating lymphocytes in primary liver carcinoma. Background on the study: Tumors were staged T1-T3 N0M0 and measured about 4 to 11 cm across. Study conclusions and caveats: The bulk unsorted samples meant that CD4+ and CD8+ repertoires went uncompared. Pairs of tumor regions overlapped more than tumor-adjacent and tumor-blood pairs did. Tumors had a top-250-clone fraction that was significantly higher than blood (p = 0.039).

In its sample, this clonotype was seen many times. Its antigen is still unknown. CDR3 length equals 13 residues. Trimming took off 6 bases at V and 4 bases at J, with 13 bases between the two ends. Germline V lookup: CDR1 ENHRY, CDR2 SYGVKD. Starting material of 450 to 500 ng total RNA yielded TCR beta cDNA via a constant-region primer. Libraries for TCR beta were built through three nested multiplex PCR rounds, which together made up a slightly modified ARM-PCR procedure. Investigators reported that the first two PCR rounds, at 10 cycles each, used TRBV1-TRBV30 forward primers with a C-beta reverse primer. Using its own MiXCR run on the multiplex PCR reads, TCRdb lists one record per CDR3 protein. The repertoire holds fewer than 400,000 distinct CDR3 sequences, with over 55% as singletons. Unsorted whole blood supplied the blood RNA, and germline DNA was isolated too.

What was sequenced was peripheral blood. The chain carries TRBV10-3 and TRBJ2-7; D may correspond to TRBD1 or TRBD2 (5 bases each). The TCR sequence derives from a man in his forties or fifties with primary liver carcinoma and hepatitis B virus infection. The CDR3 region has the DNA TGTGCCATCAGAGCGGACACCAGATACGAGCAGTACTTC. Residues: CAIRADTRYEQYF.